The TCR beta chain described here comes from a study of cytomegalovirus exposure and HLA in healthy donors (dated by TCRdb to the late 2010s). Background for the entire study: According to an earlier analysis of around 600 of the donors, about 179 million T cells yielded 117 million unique TCR beta sequences and 276 Gb of sequence data. Roughly 320 gigabases of sequencing data and approximately 91 million unique TCR sequences made up an early release that covered around 640 HLA-typed donors. Of the 398 genotyped donors, more than 75% were placed in the genetic ancestry cluster associated with self-reported Caucasian donors. The study was designed to test whether signatures of past pathogen exposure could be identified by cataloging public T cell receptors. The study used immunosequencing to profile the T cell repertoires of approximately 640 subjects and linked those repertoires to cytomegalovirus serostatus. In addition to the first cohort of 666 subjects, a separate validation cohort of under 150 different subjects was used. To predict cytomegalovirus infection status, the study brought together high-throughput TCR immunosequencing, statistical association of individual TCRs with disease status, and machine learning. In a later analysis, previously published TCR beta repertoires from 550 to 700 donors were re-analyzed and high-resolution HLA genotyping was added so that TCR occurrence patterns could be studied. Rather than using new phenotypic data, the later analysis identified candidate immune exposures from TCR beta sequences and from how often those sequences occurred across donors. An earlier analysis of 587 of the donors used high-throughput TCR beta sequencing to judge whether each TCR beta V gene segment behaved as functional or pseudogenic. Donor age, sex, ethnicity and CMV serostatus were collected together with the repertoire data. A later genetic analysis took genome-wide SNP genotypes for about 65% of the 666 donors and used that subset as a discovery cohort. Every discovery cohort repertoire had been produced on one sequencing platform. HLA typing covered class I and class II loci at four-digit resolution. Typing coverage differed by locus: A, B, C, DRB1 and DQB1 were typed in roughly 620-630 donors, DQA1 in roughly 500, DPA1 in some 570, and DPB1 in just under 490. Roughly 5 DR-DQ haplotypes were treated as single units for association and clustering because of strong linkage in the cohort. Among about 390 genotyped donors of the cohort, an average of around 240,000 unique TCR beta nucleotide sequences were sequenced per donor, roughly 18% of them non-productive. Overall study results and their limits: Several of the top co-occurrence clusters appeared to be linked to parvovirus B19, influenza, CMV and Epstein-Barr virus, according to a later analysis. Compared with equally common non-associated chains, HLA-associated TCR beta chains in a later analysis were more clonally expanded and had lower generation probabilities. The classifier was reported to diagnose cytomegalovirus status with high specificity and sensitivity in both the original and validation cohorts. An association between a missense DCLRE1C variant and V-gene and J-gene trimming of TCR beta chains was found in a later genetic analysis and replicated in an independent cohort. Seventeen rarely observed V segments, including chromosome 9 orphons, were excluded from the earlier analysis of about 610 of the donors because counts were too low. An earlier analysis of 450 to 750 of the donors showed that most TCR beta V segments appeared in productive rearrangements either about 87% or about 30% of the time, which broadly matched IMGT annotations. Strong co-occurrence of HLA alleles, especially DR and DQ, made assigning TCR associations to individual alleles difficult. Linkage disequilibrium might explain the correlated functional status among segregating V segments, but an unknown experimental factor could not be ruled out. In vitro tests confirmed that a few of the cytomegalovirus-associated TCR beta chains recognize cytomegalovirus antigens. In a later analysis, TCR association rates were found to vary across HLA loci, with the most associated TCRs seen for DRB1 alleles and the fewest for HLA-C alleles. Most TCR sequences were seen in very few donors, while some public TCRs were found in many individuals. Only TCR beta chains were sequenced in this cohort, and the absence of alpha or paired-chain data limited detectable features. The sequencing pipeline was judged likely to have produced a cluster of highly shared sequence variants as a technical artifact. In a later analysis, some 17,000 TCR beta sequences were associated with specific HLA alleles at a false discovery rate of 0.05. A total of about 150 TCR beta chains were listed by the study as associated with cytomegalovirus. Some IMGT-functional V segments, including TRBV6-2 and TRBV6-3, could not be distinguished by the 87-base-pair reads and were therefore excluded. In a later genetic analysis, fewer N-insertions in productive TCRs were reported among donors in an Asian-associated ancestry cluster than the roughly 640-donor mean. The presence/absence analyses assumed that sequencing depth was roughly uniform across donors, and that assumption may not be true. A later analysis found that most CMV-associated TCR beta chains appeared HLA-restricted, with HLA associations seemingly driven largely by CMV exposure. Because some donors lacked HLA typing at each locus, the association tests relied only on the typed subset. According to the authors, the approach could potentially be generalized to other disease states and immunological phenotypes. For the cohort, immune exposure information was limited to CMV serostatus. A further reported finding was that TCR beta sequences accurately predicted the HLA-A and HLA-B alleles for most subjects in the first cohort.

About this clone: No cognate antigen has been identified for it.

CDR1 and CDR2 were assigned from the germline V gene (reference sequence) as SEHNR and FQNEAQ. Clipping removes 3 bases from V and 5 bases from J, with 1 as the unmatched junction base count. The CDR3 sequence holds 15 residues, the cysteine and phenylalanine included. CDR3 DNA is the only sequence kept; it has 45 bases, read in frame from the first base. The library was built by means of the immunoSEQ multiplex PCR assay. For the multiplex PCR, a mixture combining 60 forward primers for TCR Vbeta segments and 13 reverse primers for TCR Jbeta segments was used. Amplification of the CDR3 region of rearranged TCR beta genes was performed with a multiplex PCR assay on genomic DNA. Amplified TCR beta libraries were sequenced as 87-base-pair reads on the Illumina HiSeq System. In the paper's pipeline: A later analysis counted approximately 76 million unique TCR beta chains across the 650 to 800 repertoires, and approximately 11 million of these chains were shared by at least two donors. Raw reads were error-corrected and collapsed into unique sequences by a nearest-neighbor algorithm in which closely related sequences were merged to remove PCR and sequencing errors. To assign V, D and J gene segments, CDR3 sequences were aligned to IMGT reference sequences. For a sequence to be retained, a match of at least six nucleotides to both a V gene segment and a J gene segment was required. Rearrangements were classified as productive when the CDR3 lacked stop codons and remained in frame with V and J, and all other rearrangements were classified as non-productive. Following IMGT convention, CDR3 was defined as the stretch from the second conserved V-encoded cysteine to the conserved J-encoded phenylalanine. The earlier analysis of some 580 of the donors excluded any sequence lacking an unambiguous match to a single V gene segment. An earlier analysis of just under 600 of the donors called V segments functional above 56.7% productive rearrangements and segregating when the between-donor standard deviation exceeded 5%. A statistical classification framework was developed to diagnose cytomegalovirus status using the catalog of TCR beta chain sequences. In a later analysis, TCR nucleotide sequences were compared against IMGT/GENE-DB human TR gene sequences so that V and J genes could be assigned. In a later analysis, CDR3 sequences and most-parsimonious VDJ recombination scenarios were assigned using the TCRdist pipeline. A later analysis defined each TCR beta chain by its CDR3 amino acid sequence plus V-gene family, and excluded reads lacking a unique V-gene family. A later analysis removed several hundred highly shared, low-generation-probability nucleotide sequences to deal with suspected cross-contamination and a sequencing artifact. A later analysis calculated a clonal expansion index for each public chain from normalized within-repertoire ranks of inferred template counts. A later analysis computed generation probabilities with a VDJ recombination model fitted to out-of-frame rearrangements, and checked the results against IGoR. In a later analysis, hypergeometric tests were used to score TCR-TCR, TCR-HLA and TCR-CMV co-occurrence, with a repertoire-size bias correction applied to TCR pairs. False discovery rates were estimated in a later analysis by permuting HLA or CMV assignments 20 times. A later analysis grouped co-occurring TCRs with DBSCAN, adding TCRdist sequence similarity when clustering within HLA-allele-positive subsets. For co-occurrence clustering, repertoires with fewer than 30,000 or more than 120,000 public chains were excluded, along with several repertoires with anomalous nucleotide sharing. Here the immuneACCESS table is served through TCRdb, limited to in-frame sequences with V and J called. Missing clones are a known gap in these copies; in checked studies unresolved V genes cover under half, and the rest lacks a known reason. The V and J calls and clone size come from that table; D and trimming were worked out from the DNA. The sample's clone listing holds 35,000 to 45,000 clones. Clones ranked in the top ten supply 7% to 9.5% of the sample.

The cohort comprised under 700 healthy bone marrow donors. At the time of sampling, every cohort member was nominally healthy, though immune exposures that went unrecorded were likely present. The donor tested CMV seropositive, placing the donor among the 289 seropositive members of the cohort. Each donor provided a peripheral blood sample, and peripheral blood mononuclear cells were used for TCR beta sequencing. Genomic DNA extraction from the blood cell samples was performed with the Qiagen DNeasy Blood Extraction Kit. The sequence is built from TRBV7-9 and TRBJ2-1, with 13 junctional bases fitting TRBD2. Sequencing used PBMCs. This TCR was sampled from a man between 35 and 55 years old in good health and CMV-seropositive. The DNA sequence is as follows: TGTGCCAGCAGCTTCGGACTAGCGGGAGACAATGAGCAGTTCTTC. This yields the protein CASSFGLAGDNEQFF.